The sample holds a few counts of the clone carrying this T cell receptor beta chain. Its target is unknown. This record comes from a study of cytomegalovirus exposure and HLA in healthy donors. Background on the study: The approximately 680 first-cohort repertoires and the 130 or so validation repertoires shared the same platform, a later analysis reported. The study, taken as a whole, reports: Rare TCR sequences dominated, though some public TCRs recurred in many donors.

The length of the CDR3 is 16 residues. Trimming pared 2 bases from V and 1 base from J, leaving 15 bases between. Germline loops: CDR1 SGHRS, CDR2 YFSETQ. The data were produced by immunoSEQ multiplex PCR, yet TCRdb's version contains in-frame clones alone and is incomplete. The data hold roughly 80,000 clones, with just under 95% observed a single time. Specimen: PBMCs. The source of this sequence is a man between 18 and 35 years old in good health and CMV-seronegative. V is TRBV5-1 and J is TRBJ2-5; D perhaps matches TRBD1 (5 bases). The CDR3 sequence is CASSFQGAPIQETQYF. The CDR3 DNA reads as TGCGCCAGCAGCTTCCAAGGGGCGCCGATCCAAGAGACCCAGTACTTC.